These 30 T cell receptor beta chains share one sample of origin, sequenced in a study of identical twins. TCRdb reprocessed the 5' RACE reads via MiXCR and lists one record per CDR3 protein. The data hold a few hundred thousand distinct CDR3 sequences, with 7% to 9.5% observed a single time. Sequencing input: naive T cells sorted from blood. All receptors come from a woman aged 50 to 60 in good health.

There are a few counts of this clonotype. The J gene is TRBJ2-5, the V gene TRBV27; possible D gene TRBD1, 5 bases. From germline, CDR1 is MNHEY and CDR2 SMNVEV (reference sequence). Trimming removed 3 bases at V and 0 bases at J, with 8 bases between. CDR3 length: 14 residues. The CDR3 loop is CASSFLGDQETQYF. The CDR3 coding sequence is TGTGCCAGCAGTTTTCTAGGGGACCAAGAGACCCAGTACTTC.

The gene calls are TRBV20-1 and TRBJ2-1; 8 bases map to TRBD2. With V trimmed by 4 bases and J by 2 bases, 7 bases remained unmatched. Germline V gives CDR1 DFQATT, CDR2 SNEGSKA (reference sequence). The CDR3 length is 15 residues. This chain's CDR3 is CSATGPAGAYNEQFF. CDR3 nucleotides: TGCAGTGCTACCGGCCCAGCGGGAGCCTACAATGAGCAGTTCTTC.

In this sample, this clonotype turned up many times. This chain links TRBV6-5 with TRBJ2-2; maybe TRBD2 (6 bases). CDR3 size: 17 residues. V lost 2 bases and J 6 bases, leaving 19 bases between the germline ends. Per germline, CDR1 MNHEY and CDR2 SVGAGI. For the CDR3, the DNA is TGTGCCAGCAGTTACCCTACCGGAGGGTCGGGGGCCGGGGAGCTGTTTTTT. Its protein is CASSYPTGGSGAGELFF.

The chain joins TRBV6-5 to TRBJ2-3; D assignment may be TRBD1 or TRBD2 (5 bases each). Germline V gene lookup returns CDR1 MNHEY and CDR2 SVGAGI. This CDR3 has 13 residues. The V and J ends lost 6 bases and 9 bases respectively, with 16 bases between them. In DNA form, the CDR3 reads TGTGCCAGCAGCCCGAACTCCGGGACCACGCAGTATTTT. Translation gives CASSPNSGTTQYF.

The rearrangement links TRBV24-1 to TRBJ2-3; the match to TRBD2 covers 8 bases. CDR3 size: 16 residues. Germline assignment: CDR1 KGHDR and CDR2 SFDVKD. V shed 7 bases and J 7 bases; nucleotides not matched to a gene: 15. The CDR3 reads CATSYSPGGPSNTQYF. CDR3 sequence (DNA): TGTGCCACCAGCTACAGTCCGGGAGGGCCCTCGAATACGCAGTATTTT.

As for this clonotype: At one end the junction does not follow the germline gene, possibly because of a read error. The chain combines TRBV4-1 with TRBJ2-1; D possibly corresponds to TRBD2 (6 bases). In germline, CDR1 is MGHRA, CDR2 YSYEKL. This CDR3 has 13 amino acids. The CDR3 reads CASSQDQEEGQRF. In DNA form, the CDR3 reads TGCGCCAGCAGCCAAGATCAGGAGGAGGGCCAAAGGTTC.

This clonotype was seen a few times. V is TRBV7-2 and J is TRBJ2-3; TRBD2 matches 10 bases. Per germline, CDR1 SGHTA and CDR2 FQGNSA. This CDR3 spans 14 amino acids. Trimming cost V 5 bases and J 5 bases; bases outside gene matches: 4. The CDR3 here is CASSPAGGGDTQYF. CDR3 bases: TGTGCCAGCAGCCCAGCGGGAGGGGGAGATACGCAGTATTTT.

This clonotype was counted between two and nine times. The chain recombines TRBV7-3 with TRBJ2-1, with TRBD2 matching over 7 bases. Germline-derived CDR1 and CDR2 are SGHTA and FQGTGA. The V gene end was trimmed by 1 base and the J gene end by 9 bases; junction bases not matched to a gene: 6. The CDR3 extends over 14 amino acids. The CDR3 protein is CASSLKAGVGEQFF. As DNA, the CDR3 is TGTGCCAGCAGCTTAAAGGCGGGGGTGGGTGAGCAGTTCTTC.

This clonotype came up many times. The rearrangement links TRBV24-1 to TRBJ2-2, with 7 nucleotides matching TRBD2. V lost 4 bases, J lost 3 bases, and 10 bases stayed unmatched. Germline V gene sequence: CDR1 KGHDR, CDR2 SFDVKD. The CDR3 sequence is 17 residues long. The CDR3: CATSDHPGTTDTGELFF. The DNA for the CDR3 is TGTGCCACCAGTGACCATCCCGGGACTACCGACACCGGGGAGCTGTTTTTT.

This clonotype appeared a few times. The rearrangement links TRBV5-1 to TRBJ2-5; no reliable D call. V was pared by 5 bases and J by 5 bases, with 16 bases between. CDR3 length: 14 amino acids. CDR1 SGHRS and CDR2 YFSETQ come from the germline V gene. The CDR3 coding sequence is TGCGCCAGCAGAGTGGGCCGGAACGGTGAGACCCAGTACTTC. This sequence encodes CASRVGRNGETQYF.

This clonotype has ten or more counts. The V gene is TRBV24-1, the J gene TRBJ2-2; D not resolved. Germline V lookup: CDR1 KGHDR, CDR2 SFDVKD. Trimming pared 4 bases from V and 0 bases from J, leaving 11 bases between. The CDR3 loop spans 16 amino acids. In nucleotides, the CDR3 is TGTGCCACCAGTGACTCCCGATTAGCGAACACCGGGGAGCTGTTTTTT. It codes for CATSDSRLANTGELFF.

This clonotype showed up just a few times. This chain uses TRBV12-3 or TRBV12-4 with TRBJ1-5; D remains unclear. Trimming cost V 1 base and J 9 bases, with 10 bases left between them. The CDR3 is made up of 13 amino acids. The CDR3 protein is CASSLVREGPQHF. The CDR3 DNA reads TGTGCCAGCAGTTTAGTCAGAGAGGGGCCCCAGCATTTT.

This clonotype was recorded at least ten times. The chain employs TRBV6-2 or TRBV6-3 and TRBJ2-2; D is unclear. V lost 8 bases and J lost 3, with 10 bases in between. The germline CDR1 and CDR2 sequences are MNHEY and SVGEGT. This CDR3 has 13 amino acids. CDR3 sequence (DNA): TGTGCCAGCTCACGGTCCGACACCGGGGAGCTGTTTTTT. It translates to CASSRSDTGELFF.

This clonotype was counted a few times. V and J are TRBV20-1 and TRBJ2-5, with D maybe TRBD1 (6 bases). The CDR3 is 15 residues long. Germline V CDR1 and CDR2: DFQATT, SNEGSKA (reference sequence). V lost 0 bases and J 4 bases, leaving 15 bases between the germline ends. CDR3: CSARDAGVFGETQYF. CDR3 nucleotide sequence: TGCAGTGCTAGAGACGCAGGGGTCTTCGGAGAGACCCAGTACTTC.

This clonotype was seen many times. CDR3 loop: CASSLSPGALYEQYF. CDR3 bases: TGTGCCAGCAGTTTATCACCCGGGGCCCTCTACGAGCAGTACTTC. The chain is built from TRBV27 and TRBJ2-7; D possibly uses TRBD1 or TRBD2 (5 bases each). Between the trimmed V and J ends, which lost 0 bases and 3 bases, there was a span of 12 bases. CDR3 size: 15 residues. CDR1 is MNHEY, CDR2 SMNVEV, per germline (reference sequence).

This clonotype was counted at least ten times. The chain recombines TRBV28 with TRBJ2-1; possibly TRBD1 or TRBD2 for D (5 bases each). The CDR3 has 15 amino acids. With 7 bases removed from V and 2 bases from J, the gap between germline ends came to 15 bases. Germline-derived CDR1 and CDR2 are MDHEN and SYDVKM. CDR3: CASTVRDLPYNEQFF. The DNA for the CDR3 is TGTGCCAGCACCGTCCGGGACCTTCCCTACAATGAGCAGTTCTTC.

In its sample, this clonotype was seen a few times. This rearrangement joins TRBV20-1 to TRBJ2-1, with 11 nucleotides matching TRBD2. CDR1 DFQATT and CDR2 SNEGSKA come from the germline V gene (reference sequence). V lost 3 bases and J lost 10; bases outside the gene matches: 11. The CDR3 is 15 amino acids. CDR3 in amino acids: CSARLTSGSITEQFF. CDR3 bases: TGCAGTGCTAGGCTCACTAGCGGGAGTATAACGGAGCAGTTCTTC.

Only a few counts were recorded for this clonotype. This chain joins TRBV29-1 and TRBJ2-2, with D possibly matching TRBD2 (5 bases). CDR1 SQVTM and CDR2 ANQGSEA come from the germline V gene. The CDR3 consists of 17 residues. V shed 4 bases and J shed 3 bases, with 21 bases lying between them. The CDR3 DNA reads TGCAGCGTTGCCCCTGCGGGTTCCCCTGTGGACACCGGGGAGCTGTTTTTT. Translating it yields CSVAPAGSPVDTGELFF.

This clonotype has a handful of counts. The J gene is TRBJ2-7, the V gene TRBV7-9; D possibly uses TRBD1 or TRBD2 (5 bases each). The length of the CDR3 is 12 residues. The germline V and J ends were trimmed by 1 base and 6 bases, with 7 bases remaining between them. CDR1 is SEHNR and CDR2 is FQNEAQ in the germline V gene (reference sequence). The CDR3 sequence is CASSLDGAEQYF. CDR3 sequence (DNA): TGTGCCAGCAGCTTAGACGGGGCCGAGCAGTACTTC.

This clonotype was detected many times. The chain couples TRBV29-1 to TRBJ2-2; D tentatively fits TRBD1 or TRBD2 (5 bases each). Trimming removed 4 bases from V and 6 bases from J, with 12 bases in between. Germline V lookup: CDR1 SQVTM, CDR2 ANQGSEA. This CDR3 has 13 residues. CDR3 coding DNA: TGCAGCGTTGCTCTATCGGGGCCCGGGGAGCTGTTTTTT. It translates to CSVALSGPGELFF.

This clonotype was counted between two and nine times. J is TRBJ1-4 and V is TRBV5-1; D unclear. In germline, CDR1 is SGHRS, CDR2 YFSETQ. V shed 2 bases and J shed 6 bases, with 17 bases lying between them. The CDR3 loop spans 16 amino acids. This chain's CDR3 is CASSFYYGKSDEKLFF. CDR3 nucleotide sequence: TGCGCCAGCAGCTTTTATTATGGGAAGAGTGATGAAAAACTGTTTTTT.

The chain recombines TRBV9 with TRBJ2-1; D might be TRBD1 or TRBD2, each matching 5 bases. CDR1 is SGDLS, CDR2 YYNGEE, per germline. This CDR3 spans 12 amino acids. V was pared by 3 bases and J by 12 bases, with 13 bases between. This chain's CDR3 is CASSGDPGSQFF. The CDR3 bases are TGTGCCAGCAGCGGGGACCCCGGGTCGCAGTTCTTC.

This clonotype occurred many times. This chain uses TRBV30 with TRBJ1-6; D perhaps matches TRBD1 (6 bases). Trimming removed 3 bases from V and 0 bases from J, with 9 bases in between. Germline V gene lookup returns CDR1 GTSNPN and CDR2 SVGIG (reference sequence). The CDR3 consists of 15 residues. The chain's CDR3 is CAWRGHSSYNSPLHF. The CDR3 DNA reads TGTGCCTGGAGGGGACACAGCTCCTATAATTCACCCCTCCACTTT. The full variable domain, completed using reference TRBV30 and TRBJ1-6, is SQTIHQWPATLVQPVGSPLSLECTVEGTSNPNLYWYRQAAGRGLQLLFYSVGIGQISSEVPQNLSASRPQDRQFILSSKKLLLSDSGFYLCAWRGHSSYNSPLHFGNGTRLTVT.

This clonotype was detected many times. The chain carries TRBV18 and TRBJ2-3; perhaps TRBD2 as D (5 bases). Looked up from germline, CDR1 is KGHSH and CDR2 is LQKENI. The CDR3 length is 14 residues. The ends were cut back, 0 bases at V and 1 base at J, with 5 bases in the middle. For the CDR3, the DNA is TGTGCCAGCTCACCACCGGGAGGCACAGATACGCAGTATTTT. The encoded protein is CASSPPGGTDTQYF.

In its sample, this clonotype was seen a few times. V is TRBV7-8 and J is TRBJ2-7; either TRBD1 or TRBD2 may supply D (5 bases each). CDR3 length: 16 residues. V was cut by 2 bases and J by 0 bases, with 14 bases left in between. Germline CDR1 reads SGHVS; CDR2 reads FQNEAQ. The chain's CDR3 is CASSLYRGGFSYEQYF. The CDR3 DNA follows: TGTGCCAGCAGCTTATATAGGGGCGGGTTCTCCTACGAGCAGTACTTC. Using reference TRBV7-8 and TRBJ2-7 for the parts outside the CDR3, the full variable domain is GAGVSQSPRYKVAKRGQDVALRCDPISGHVSLFWYQQALGQGPEFLTYFQNEAQLDKSGLPSDRFFAERPEGSVSTLKIQRTQQEDSAVYLCASSLYRGGFSYEQYFGPGTRLTVT.

Many counts were recorded for this clonotype. This chain joins TRBV9 and TRBJ2-3, with D maybe TRBD1 (5 bases). Germline V CDR1 and CDR2: SGDLS, YYNGEE. Trimming left V 2 bases short and J 2 bases short, with 9 bases between. The CDR3 spans 14 residues. CDR3 DNA: TGTGCCAGCAGCGTGGACAAACCCACAGATACGCAGTATTTT. This gives the protein CASSVDKPTDTQYF.

This clonotype was seen repeatedly, ten times or more. This chain links TRBV24-1 with TRBJ2-5, with 7 bases lining up with TRBD1. CDR1 KGHDR and CDR2 SFDVKD come from the germline V gene. CDR3 size: 17 residues. V dropped 1 base and J dropped 2; count of bases not matched to a gene: 9. This chain's CDR3 is CATSDFKGQALQETQYF. The CDR3 DNA sequence: TGTGCCACCAGTGATTTCAAAGGACAGGCGCTTCAAGAGACCCAGTACTTC.

This clonotype was recorded at least ten times. This sequence joins TRBV9 and TRBJ1-1, with TRBD1 matching over 7 bases. Per germline, CDR1 SGDLS and CDR2 YYNGEE. J gave up 5 bases and V 1 base, and 20 bases lay outside the gene matches. The CDR3 runs to 19 residues. The DNA of the CDR3 is TGTGCCAGCAGCGTATTATGGAAGGGCAGGGGGACACCTAATACTGAAGCTTTCTTT. This sequence encodes CASSVLWKGRGTPNTEAFF. Based on the CDR3 plus reference TRBV9 and TRBJ1-1, the full variable domain is DSGVTQTPKHLITATGQRVTLRCSPRSGDLSVYWYQQSLDQGLQFLIQYYNGEERAKGNILERFSAQQFPDLHSELNLSSLELGDSALYFCASSVLWKGRGTPNTEAFFGQGTRLTVV.

This clonotype has at least ten counts. The V gene is TRBV12-3 or TRBV12-4, the J gene TRBJ1-2; 9 bases are a match to TRBD1. Unmatched junction bases numbered 3, after V lost 6 bases and J lost 4 bases. CDR3 length equals 13 residues. The CDR3 loop reads CASRRTGAYGYTF. The CDR3 DNA is TGTGCCAGCAGACGGACAGGGGCCTATGGCTACACCTTC.

CDR3 protein: CSVEAASSGANVLTF. The CDR3 DNA follows: TGCAGCGTTGAGGCAGCCTCCTCTGGGGCCAACGTCCTGACTTTC. The chain employs TRBV29-1 and TRBJ2-6, with unresolved D. Germline CDR1 and CDR2: SQVTM and ANQGSEA. V was shortened by 3 bases and J by 0 bases, with 9 bases between the two germline ends. The CDR3 has 15 residues.